This T cell receptor beta chain was found in a study of cytomegalovirus exposure and HLA in healthy donors. This clone was seen a single time. The PCR had 60 Vbeta and 13 Jbeta primers. The repertoire was sequenced with immunoSEQ multiplex PCR; TCRdb's copy has only in-frame clones and lacks some. The sample records some 100,000 clones, approximately 74% being singletons. The CDR3 spans 14 residues. V lost 1 base and J lost 3, with 9 bases in between. Germline assignment: CDR1 MGHRA and CDR2 YSYEKL. This clonotype originated in a woman in her seventies in good health and CMV-seropositive. Sequencing was carried out using PBMCs. The V and J genes are TRBV4-1 and TRBJ2-5; D gene unclear. DNA of the CDR3: TGCGCCAGCAGCCAAGGGAACAGAGAAGAGACCCAGTACTTC. Translated: CASSQGNREETQYF.